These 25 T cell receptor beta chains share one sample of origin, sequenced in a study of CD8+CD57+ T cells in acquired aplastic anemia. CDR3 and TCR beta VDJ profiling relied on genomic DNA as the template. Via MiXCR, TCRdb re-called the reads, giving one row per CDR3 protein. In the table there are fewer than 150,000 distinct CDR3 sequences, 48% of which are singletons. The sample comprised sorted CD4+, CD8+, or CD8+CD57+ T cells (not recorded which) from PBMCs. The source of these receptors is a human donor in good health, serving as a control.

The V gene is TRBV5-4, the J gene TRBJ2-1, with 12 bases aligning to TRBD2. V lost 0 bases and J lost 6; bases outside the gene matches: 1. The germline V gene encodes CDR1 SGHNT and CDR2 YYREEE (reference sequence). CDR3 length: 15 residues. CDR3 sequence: CASSLASGGANEQFF. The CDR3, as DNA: TGTGCCAGCAGCTTGGCTAGCGGGGGGGCCAATGAGCAGTTCTTC.

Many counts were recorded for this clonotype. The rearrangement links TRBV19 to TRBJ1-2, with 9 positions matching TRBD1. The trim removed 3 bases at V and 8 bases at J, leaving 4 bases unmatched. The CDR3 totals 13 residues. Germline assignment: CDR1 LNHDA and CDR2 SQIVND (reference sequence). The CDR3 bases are TGTGCCAGTAGTATTCGACAGGGGGAGGGCTACACCTTC. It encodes CASSIRQGEGYTF.

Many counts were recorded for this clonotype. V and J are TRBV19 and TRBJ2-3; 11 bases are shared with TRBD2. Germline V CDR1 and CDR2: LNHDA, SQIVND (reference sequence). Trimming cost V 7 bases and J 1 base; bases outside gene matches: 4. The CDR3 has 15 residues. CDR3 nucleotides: TGTGCCAGTACCTTACTAGCGGGGGGCACAGATACGCAGTATTTT. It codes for CASTLLAGGTDTQYF.

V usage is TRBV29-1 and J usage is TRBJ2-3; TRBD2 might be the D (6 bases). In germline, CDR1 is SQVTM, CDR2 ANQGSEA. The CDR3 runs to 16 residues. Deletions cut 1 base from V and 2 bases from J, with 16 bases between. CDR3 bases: TGCAGCGTTGAAGCTGTCCGGGACTCTCTCACAGATACGCAGTATTTT. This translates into CSVEAVRDSLTDTQYF.

The CDR3 DNA sequence: TGTGCCACCAGCAGAGATCTGGCTATAGGGGCGGATGAAAAACTGTTTTTT. Its protein is CATSRDLAIGADEKLFF. This chain joins TRBV15 and TRBJ1-4; D is possibly TRBD1 (5 bases). Germline V lookup: CDR1 LNHNV, CDR2 YYDKDF (reference sequence). The CDR3 has 17 amino acids. V dropped 0 bases and J dropped 6 bases, with 17 bases sitting between them.

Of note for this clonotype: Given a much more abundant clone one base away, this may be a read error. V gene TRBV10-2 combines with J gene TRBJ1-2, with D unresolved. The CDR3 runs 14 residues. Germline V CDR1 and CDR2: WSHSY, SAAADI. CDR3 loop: CASRRGQQNYGYAF. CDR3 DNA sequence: TGCGCCAGCCGACGAGGGCAGCAAAACTATGGCTACGCCTTC.

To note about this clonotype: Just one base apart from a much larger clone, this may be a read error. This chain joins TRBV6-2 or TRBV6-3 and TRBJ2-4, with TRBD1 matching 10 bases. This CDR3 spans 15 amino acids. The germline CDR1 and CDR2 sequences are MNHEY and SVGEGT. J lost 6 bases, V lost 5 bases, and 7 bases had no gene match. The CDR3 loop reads CASSPMDRGRNIQYF. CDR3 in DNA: TGTGCCAGCAGTCCGATGGACAGGGGGAGAAACATTCAGTACTTC.

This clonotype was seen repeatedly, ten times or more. The CDR3, as DNA: TGTGCCAGCAGCTCCCCGACAGGGGTCTATGGCTACACCTTC. Protein sequence: CASSSPTGVYGYTF. The genes are TRBV7-2 and TRBJ1-2, with 8 bases identical to TRBD1. The CDR3 has 14 residues. The germline gives CDR1 SGHTA, CDR2 FQGNSA. V gave up 4 bases and J gave up 4 bases; unmatched junction bases: 5.

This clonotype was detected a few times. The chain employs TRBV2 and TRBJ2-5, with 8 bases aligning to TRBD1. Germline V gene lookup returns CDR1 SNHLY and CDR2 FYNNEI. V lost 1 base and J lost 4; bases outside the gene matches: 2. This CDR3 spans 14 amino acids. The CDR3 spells CASSEGGQGETQYF. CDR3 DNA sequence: TGTGCCAGCAGTGAAGGAGGACAGGGAGAGACCCAGTACTTC.

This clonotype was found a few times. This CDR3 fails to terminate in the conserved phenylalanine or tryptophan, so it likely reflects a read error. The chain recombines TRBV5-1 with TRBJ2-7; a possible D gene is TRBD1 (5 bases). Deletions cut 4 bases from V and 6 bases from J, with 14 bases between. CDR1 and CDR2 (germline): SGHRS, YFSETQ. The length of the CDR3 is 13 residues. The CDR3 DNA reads TGCGCCAGCAGCCGGGCAGGGATAGGCGAGCAGTACCTC. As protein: CASSRAGIGEQYL.

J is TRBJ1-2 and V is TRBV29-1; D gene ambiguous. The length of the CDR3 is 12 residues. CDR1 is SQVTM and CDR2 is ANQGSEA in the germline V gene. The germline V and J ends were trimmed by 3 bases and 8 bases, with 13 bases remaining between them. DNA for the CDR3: TGCAGCGTTGAGAAGGTAGTGTTCGGCTACACCTTC. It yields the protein CSVEKVVFGYTF.

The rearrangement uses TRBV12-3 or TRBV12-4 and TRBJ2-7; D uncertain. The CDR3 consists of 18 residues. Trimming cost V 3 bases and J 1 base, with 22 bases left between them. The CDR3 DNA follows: TGTGCCAGCAGTTTGTTTGCGACGGGCCACGGACGTTCCTACGAGCAGTACTTC. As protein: CASSLFATGHGRSYEQYF.

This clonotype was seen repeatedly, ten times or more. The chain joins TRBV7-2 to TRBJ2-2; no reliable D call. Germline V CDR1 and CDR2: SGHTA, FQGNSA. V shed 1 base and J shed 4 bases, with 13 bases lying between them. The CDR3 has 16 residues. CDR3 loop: CASSLVQNRGTGELFF. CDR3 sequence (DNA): TGTGCCAGCAGCTTAGTGCAGAATAGAGGCACCGGGGAGCTGTTTTTT.

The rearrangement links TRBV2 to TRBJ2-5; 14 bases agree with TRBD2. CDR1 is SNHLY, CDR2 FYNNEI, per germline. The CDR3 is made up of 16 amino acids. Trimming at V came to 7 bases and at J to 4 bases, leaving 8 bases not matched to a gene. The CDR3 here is CASTPTSGGALETQYF. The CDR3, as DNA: TGTGCCAGCACCCCGACTAGCGGGGGGGCATTAGAGACCCAGTACTTC.

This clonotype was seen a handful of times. The CDR3 sequence is CASRDTGVEGYTF. The CDR3 DNA reads TGTGCCAGCAGAGATACAGGGGTTGAAGGCTACACCTTC. The V call is TRBV10-3, the J call TRBJ1-2; 7 bases match TRBD1. V trimming: 10 bases; J trimming: 8 bases; junction bases outside the gene matches: 13. The CDR3 sequence is 13 residues long. Germline lookup yields CDR1 ENHRY and CDR2 SYGVKD.

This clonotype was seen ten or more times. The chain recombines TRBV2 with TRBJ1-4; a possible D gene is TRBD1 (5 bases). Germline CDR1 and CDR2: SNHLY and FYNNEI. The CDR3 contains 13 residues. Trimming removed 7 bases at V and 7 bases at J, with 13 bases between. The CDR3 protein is CASTRQGPEKLFF. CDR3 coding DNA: TGTGCCAGCACGAGGCAGGGTCCTGAAAAACTGTTTTTT.

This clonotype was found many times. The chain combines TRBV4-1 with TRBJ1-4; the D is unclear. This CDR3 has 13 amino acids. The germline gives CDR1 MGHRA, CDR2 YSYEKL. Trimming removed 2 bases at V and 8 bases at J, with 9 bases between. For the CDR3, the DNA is TGCGCCAGCAGCCAACTACTACGGGAAAAACTGTTTTTT. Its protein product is CASSQLLREKLFF.

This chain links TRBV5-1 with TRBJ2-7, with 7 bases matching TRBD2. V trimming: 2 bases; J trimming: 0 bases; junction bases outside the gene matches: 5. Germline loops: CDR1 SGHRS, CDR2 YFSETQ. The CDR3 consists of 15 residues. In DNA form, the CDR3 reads TGCGCCAGCAGCTTCAACAGCGGGAACTCCTACGAGCAGTACGTC. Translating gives CASSFNSGNSYEQYV.

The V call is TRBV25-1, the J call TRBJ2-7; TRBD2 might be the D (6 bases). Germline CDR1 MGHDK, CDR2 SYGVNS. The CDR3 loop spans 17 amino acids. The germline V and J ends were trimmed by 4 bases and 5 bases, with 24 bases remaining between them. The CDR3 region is CASSGPRSGQVPNEQYF. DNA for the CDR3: TGTGCCAGCAGTGGTCCTCGTAGCGGCCAGGTTCCCAACGAGCAGTACTTC.

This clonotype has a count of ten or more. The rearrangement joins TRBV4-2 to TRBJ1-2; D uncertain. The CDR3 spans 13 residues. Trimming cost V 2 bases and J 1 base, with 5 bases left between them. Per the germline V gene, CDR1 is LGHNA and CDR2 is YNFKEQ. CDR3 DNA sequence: TGTGCCAGCAGCCAAAACAATAACTATGGCTACACCTTC. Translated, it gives CASSQNNNYGYTF.

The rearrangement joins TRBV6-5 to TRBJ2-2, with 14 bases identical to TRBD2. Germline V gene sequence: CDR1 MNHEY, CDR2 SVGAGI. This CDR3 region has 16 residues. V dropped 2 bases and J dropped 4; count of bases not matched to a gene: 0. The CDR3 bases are TGTGCCAGCAGTTACGGGACTAGCGGGGGCACCGGGGAGCTGTTTTTT. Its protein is CASSYGTSGGTGELFF.

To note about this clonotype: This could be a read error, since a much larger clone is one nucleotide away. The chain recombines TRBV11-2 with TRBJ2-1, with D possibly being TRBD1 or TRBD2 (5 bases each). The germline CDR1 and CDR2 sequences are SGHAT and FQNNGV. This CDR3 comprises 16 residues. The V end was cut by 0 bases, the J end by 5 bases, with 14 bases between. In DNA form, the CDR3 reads TGTGCCAGCAGCTTAGATGGGGGAAGTGGGAACAATGAGCAGTTCTTC. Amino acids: CASSLDGGSGNNEQFF. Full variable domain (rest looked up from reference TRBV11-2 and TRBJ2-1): EAGVAQSPRYKIIEKRQSVAFWCNPISGHATLYWYQQILGQGPKLLIQFQNNGVVDDSQLPKDRFSAERLKGVDSTLKIQPAKLEDSAVYLCASSLDGGSGNNEQFFGPGTRLTVL.

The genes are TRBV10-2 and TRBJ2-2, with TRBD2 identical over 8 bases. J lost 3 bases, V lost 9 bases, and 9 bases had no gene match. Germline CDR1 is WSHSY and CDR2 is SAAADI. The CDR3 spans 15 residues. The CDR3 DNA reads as TGCGCCAGTAGTTATAGCGGGAAAGACACCGGGGAGCTGTTTTTT. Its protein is CASSYSGKDTGELFF.

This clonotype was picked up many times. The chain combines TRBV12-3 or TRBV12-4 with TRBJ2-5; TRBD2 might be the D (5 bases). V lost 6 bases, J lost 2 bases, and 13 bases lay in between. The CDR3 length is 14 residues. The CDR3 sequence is CASSTYREQETQYF. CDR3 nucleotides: TGTGCCAGCAGCACATACCGGGAACAAGAGACCCAGTACTTC.

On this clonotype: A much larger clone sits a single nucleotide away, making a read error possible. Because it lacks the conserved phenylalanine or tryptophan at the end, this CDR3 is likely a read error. The DNA for the CDR3 is TGTGCCAGCAGTCGGGGACAGGGATCGCGGCAGCCCCAGCATCTT. Its translation is CASSRGQGSRQPQHL. V gene TRBV12-3 or TRBV12-4 combines with J gene TRBJ1-5; TRBD1 agrees at 9 bases. V dropped 5 bases and J dropped 7; count of bases not matched to a gene: 9. The CDR3 contains 15 residues.